This paragraph reports one T cell receptor beta chain. Its antigen is currently unknown. CDR1 SGDLS and CDR2 YYNGEE come from the germline V gene. The CDR3 contains 18 residues. Losses at the gene ends were 1 base for V and 5 bases for J; bases not matched to a gene: 11. The data were obtained in a study of cytomegalovirus exposure and HLA in healthy donors. Whole-study context: Earlier, 95 million to 120 million unique TCR beta sequences were recovered from around 180 million T cells by an analysis. Whole-study findings and limits: It was reported that TCR beta sequences correctly inferred the HLA-A and HLA-B alleles for most subjects.

Vbeta (60) and Jbeta (13) primers were used in the PCR. Using immunoSEQ multiplex PCR, the repertoire was profiled, and TCRdb retains in-frame clones only, with some absent. This table holds roughly 150,000 clones, 82% found once. The specimen was PBMCs. J is TRBJ2-2 and V is TRBV9; 10 positions match TRBD2. This receptor was obtained from a girl aged 2-9 years in good health and CMV-seropositive. CDR3 in amino acids: CASSVTGRASGRTGELFF. CDR3 bases: TGTGCCAGCAGCGTAACGGGGAGGGCTAGCGGGAGAACCGGGGAGCTGTTTTTT. Filled out from reference TRBV9 and TRBJ2-2, the complete variable domain reads DSGVTQTPKHLITATGQRVTLRCSPRSGDLSVYWYQQSLDQGLQFLIQYYNGEERAKGNILERFSAQQFPDLHSELNLSSLELGDSALYFCASSVTGRASGRTGELFFGEGSRLTVL.